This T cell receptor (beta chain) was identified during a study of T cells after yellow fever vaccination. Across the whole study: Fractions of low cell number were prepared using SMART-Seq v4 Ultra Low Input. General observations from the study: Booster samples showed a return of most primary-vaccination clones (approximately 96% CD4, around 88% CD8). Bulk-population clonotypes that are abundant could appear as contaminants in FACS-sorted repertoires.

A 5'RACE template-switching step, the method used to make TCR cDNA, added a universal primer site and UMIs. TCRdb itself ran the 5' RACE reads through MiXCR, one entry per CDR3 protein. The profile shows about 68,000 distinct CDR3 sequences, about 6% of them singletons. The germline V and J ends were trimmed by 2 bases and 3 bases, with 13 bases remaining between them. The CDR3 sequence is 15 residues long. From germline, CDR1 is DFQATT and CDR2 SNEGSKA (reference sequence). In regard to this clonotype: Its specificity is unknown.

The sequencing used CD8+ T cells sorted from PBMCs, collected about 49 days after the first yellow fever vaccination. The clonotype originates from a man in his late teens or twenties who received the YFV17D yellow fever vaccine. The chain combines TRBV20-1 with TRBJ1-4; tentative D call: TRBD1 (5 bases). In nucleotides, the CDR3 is TGCAGTGCTAGAAACCGGGACCCTTCTAATGAAAAACTGTTTTTT. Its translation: CSARNRDPSNEKLFF.